The next 15 T cell receptor beta chains were all read from a single sample in a study of blood T cell repertoires in COVID-19. Here immunoSEQ multiplex PCR was the method, and the copy in TCRdb shows in-frame clones only, minus some. The data contain some 70,000 clones, 91% of them singletons. Sequenced material: peripheral blood. These receptors were taken from a human donor with active COVID-19. The donor label of this sample is uncertain.

For the CDR3, the DNA is TGTGCCAGCCGACAGGGTGGCTACGAGCAGTACTTC. This gives the protein CASRQGGYEQYF. The J gene is TRBJ2-7, the V gene TRBV11-3, with TRBD1 matching over 7 bases. Trimming cost V 8 bases and J 3 bases; bases outside gene matches: 4. Germline V CDR1 and CDR2: SGHNT, YENEEA. The CDR3 sequence is 12 residues long.

This clone was detected only once. The chain combines TRBV7-2 with TRBJ2-2; 10 bases align to TRBD2. CDR1 and CDR2 (germline): SGHTA, FQGNSA. The CDR3 loop spans 17 amino acids. The trim removed 2 bases at V and 0 bases at J, leaving 3 bases unmatched. CDR3 sequence (DNA): TGTGCCAGCAGCTTACACCTAGCGGGAGCGAACACCGGGGAGCTGTTTTTT. Translating it yields CASSLHLAGANTGELFF. The entire variable domain, with the rest obtained from reference TRBV7-2 and TRBJ2-2, is as follows: GAGVSQSPSNKVTEKGKDVELRCDPISGHTALYWYRQSLGQGLEFLIYFQGNSAPDKSGLPSDRFSAERTGGSVSTLTIQRTQQEDSAVYLCASSLHLAGANTGELFFGEGSRLTVL.

CDR3 residues: CASSLTGGRTDTQYF. The CDR3 DNA reads TGCGCCAGCAGCTTAACGGGAGGCCGCACAGATACGCAGTATTTT. V is TRBV5-1 and J is TRBJ2-3; 7 nucleotides match TRBD2. The germline gives CDR1 SGHRS, CDR2 YFSETQ. The V and J ends lost 2 bases and 1 base, in that order; junction bases with no gene match: 4. The CDR3 is 15 residues long.

V gene TRBV9 combines with J gene TRBJ1-2; a possible D gene is TRBD1 (6 bases). V lost 2 bases and J 4 bases, leaving 9 bases between the germline ends. The CDR3 is 13 residues long. CDR1 SGDLS and CDR2 YYNGEE come from the germline V gene. CDR3 DNA sequence: TGTGCCAGCAGCGTGCAGGGGAGCTATGGCTACACCTTC. It is translated as CASSVQGSYGYTF.

Regarding this clone: Different DNA sequences within this sample yield the same CDR3. The gene calls are TRBV6-5 and TRBJ2-7; D is possibly TRBD1 (6 bases). CDR3 length: 15 residues. The ends were cut back, 0 bases at V and 0 bases at J, with 9 bases in the middle. Germline V gene sequence: CDR1 MNHEY, CDR2 SVGAGI. CDR3 bases: TGTGCCAGCAGTTACTCGGCAGGGGTCTCCTACGAGCAGTACTTC. Translating gives CASSYSAGVSYEQYF.

V and J are TRBV28 and TRBJ1-5; 8 nucleotides align to TRBD1. Germline V CDR1 and CDR2: MDHEN, SYDVKM. CDR3 length equals 15 residues. Trimming cost V 5 bases and J 4 bases; bases outside gene matches: 7. CDR3 bases: TGTGCCAGCAGTCGACAGGGGTTAGGAAATCAGCCCCAGCATTTT. Translated, it gives CASSRQGLGNQPQHF. Complete variable domain (other parts from reference TRBV28 and TRBJ1-5): DVKVTQSSRYLVKRTGEKVFLECVQDMDHENMFWYRQDPGLGLRLIYFSYDVKMKEKGDIPEGYSVSREKKERFSLILESASTNQTSMYLCASSRQGLGNQPQHFGDGTRLSIL.

The V and J genes are TRBV28 and TRBJ2-7; 9 nucleotides line up with TRBD1. Germline CDR1 is MDHEN and CDR2 is SYDVKM. The CDR3 has 15 amino acids. J lost 7 bases, V lost 6 bases, and 13 bases had no gene match. The CDR3 loop is CASSTIRTGVGEQYF. DNA for the CDR3: TGTGCCAGCAGCACTATACGGACAGGGGTAGGAGAGCAGTACTTC. The full variable domain, in which reference TRBV28 and TRBJ2-7 provide the parts outside the CDR3, is DVKVTQSSRYLVKRTGEKVFLECVQDMDHENMFWYRQDPGLGLRLIYFSYDVKMKEKGDIPEGYSVSREKKERFSLILESASTNQTSMYLCASSTIRTGVGEQYFGPGTRLTVT.

The chain uses TRBV9 and TRBJ1-4; TRBD1 might be the D (5 bases). The V gene's germline CDR1 is SGDLS and CDR2 YYNGEE. CDR3 length equals 16 residues. Trimming took off 5 bases at V and 0 bases at J, with 14 bases between the two ends. The CDR3 spells CASSRGEVATNEKLFF. The CDR3 bases are TGTGCCAGCAGTCGGGGGGAGGTGGCAACTAATGAAAAACTGTTTTTT.

The V gene is TRBV18, the J gene TRBJ2-7; maybe TRBD2 (5 bases). Germline CDR1 reads KGHSH; CDR2 reads LQKENI. This CDR3 region has 14 residues. Deletions cut 5 bases from V and 3 bases from J, with 14 bases between. CDR3 region: CASSDRTAHYEQYF. The DNA of the CDR3 is TGTGCCAGCTCAGATAGGACTGCTCACTACGAGCAGTACTTC.

This clone has a single count. V usage is TRBV28 and J usage is TRBJ2-7; the match to TRBD2 covers 10 bases. V lost 5 bases to trimming and J lost 2 bases; unmatched junction nucleotides: 6. The V gene's germline CDR1 is MDHEN and CDR2 SYDVKM. The CDR3 has 15 residues. The DNA for the CDR3 is TGTGCCAGCAGTACACCTAGCGGGAGCACCTACGAGCAGTACTTC. Amino acids: CASSTPSGSTYEQYF.

The chain carries TRBV23-1 and TRBJ2-7; TRBD1 might be the D (7 bases). TRBV23-1 falls under the ORF class, with uncertain function. The CDR3 runs 18 residues. V was pared by 2 bases and J by 0 bases, with 20 bases between. The CDR3 DNA sequence: TGCGCCAGCAGTCAAGCCAGGGGGGAAGGACTATCCTCCTACGAGCAGTACTTC. Translation: CASSQARGEGLSSYEQYF.

The chain couples TRBV6-1 to TRBJ1-2; 10 nucleotides line up with TRBD1. Germline CDR1 is MNHNS and CDR2 is SASEGT. The CDR3 loop spans 15 amino acids. The ends lost 2 bases at V and 7 bases at J; junction bases unmatched: 7. CDR3 sequence reads: CASSESGTGVIGYTF. The DNA of the CDR3 is TGTGCCAGCAGTGAATCCGGGACAGGGGTGATTGGCTACACCTTC.

Details on this clone: Germline is not matched at one junction end, which may reflect a read error. The rearrangement links TRBV6-2 or TRBV6-3 to TRBJ1-2, with 8 bases lining up with TRBD1. Germline CDR1 reads MNHEY; CDR2 reads SVGEGT. The CDR3 has 11 amino acids. CDR3: CASSDGQGSIF. The CDR3 region has the DNA TGTGCCAGCAGCGACGGACAGGGTTCAATCTTC.

The CDR3: CASTQGSQRSTDTQYF. The CDR3 coding sequence is TGTGCCAGCACCCAAGGCTCCCAGCGTAGCACAGATACGCAGTATTTT. J is TRBJ2-3 and V is TRBV5-4; D not certain. Trimming removed 6 bases from V and 0 bases from J, with 17 bases in between. The CDR3 covers 16 residues. CDR1 and CDR2 (germline): SGHNT, YYREEE (reference sequence).

V and J are TRBV28 and TRBJ2-7; TRBD1 matches at 8 bases. The germline V gene encodes CDR1 MDHEN and CDR2 SYDVKM. The ends lost 10 bases at V and 3 bases at J; junction bases unmatched: 11. This CDR3 spans 14 amino acids. CDR3 region: CAIEDRGSSYEQYF. The CDR3, as DNA: TGTGCCATCGAAGACAGGGGATCGAGCTACGAGCAGTACTTC. The variable domain in full, completed from reference TRBV28 and TRBJ2-7, reads DVKVTQSSRYLVKRTGEKVFLECVQDMDHENMFWYRQDPGLGLRLIYFSYDVKMKEKGDIPEGYSVSREKKERFSLILESASTNQTSMYLCAIEDRGSSYEQYFGPGTRLTVT.